Listed below are T cell receptor beta chains from one sample, sequenced in a study of blood T cell repertoires in COVID-19. Sequenced by immunoSEQ multiplex PCR; TCRdb stores in-frame clones only, minus some. Of about 180,000 clones detected, approximately 85% appear once; the ten largest clones hold more than 8%. Sequenced sample: peripheral blood. All receptors derive from a woman of 80 years or more with acute or convalescent COVID-19. Each CDR3 is given with its conserved first and last residue. A D gene is named only where the DNA matches it firmly. Clone size is given for some rows only: seen once, a few or many times, or a class if the clone is expanded.

CDR3nt: TGTGCCAGCAGTTACCTGACATCCGGGGAGCTGTTTTTT
CDR3aa: CASSYLTSGELFF
len: 13
j_gene: TRBJ2-2
d_gene: .
v_gene: TRBV6-5
abundance: .

CDR3nt: TGTGCCAGCTCACCCGGAGGGACAGTTGGCTACACCTTC
CDR3aa: CASSPGGTVGYTF
len: 13
j_gene: TRBJ1-2
d_gene: TRBD1
v_gene: TRBV18
abundance: .

CDR3nt: TGTGCCAGCAGCGTAGCTCTGGACAGGTATAATTCACCCCTCCACTTT
CDR3aa: CASSVALDRYNSPLHF
len: 16
j_gene: TRBJ1-6
d_gene: TRBD1
v_gene: TRBV9
abundance: .

CDR3nt: TGTGCCAGCAGTTTATCGATGGCGGGGGGGACTGAAGCTTTCTTT
CDR3aa: CASSLSMAGGTEAFF
len: 15
j_gene: TRBJ1-1
d_gene: .
v_gene: TRBV27
abundance: .

CDR3nt: TGTGCCAGCAGCCTTCTCCCGGCGGGGAAGGGAAACACCATATATTTT
CDR3aa: CASSLLPAGKGNTIYF
len: 16
j_gene: TRBJ1-3
d_gene: .
v_gene: TRBV3-1/TRBV3-2
abundance: .

CDR3nt: TGTGCCAGCAGCTTAGATTCCGGCAATGAGCAGTTCTTC
CDR3aa: CASSLDSGNEQFF
len: 13
j_gene: TRBJ2-1
d_gene: .
v_gene: TRBV11-3
abundance: .

CDR3nt: TGTGCCAGCAGCCCGAGAAGGACTAGCCGGGAGACCCAGTACTTC
CDR3aa: CASSPRRTSRETQYF
len: 15
j_gene: TRBJ2-5
d_gene: TRBD2
v_gene: TRBV7-8
abundance: .

CDR3nt: TGTGCCATCAGTGAGTCGGGTCTTAGGAGAGACTACGAGCAGTACTTC
CDR3aa: CAISESGLRRDYEQYF
len: 16
j_gene: TRBJ2-7
d_gene: .
v_gene: TRBV10-3
abundance: .

CDR3nt: TGTGCCAGCAGCTCAAGACAGGGGCAAGAGACCCAGTACTTC
CDR3aa: CASSSRQGQETQYF
len: 14
j_gene: TRBJ2-5
d_gene: TRBD1
v_gene: TRBV5-5
abundance: .

CDR3nt: TGCGCCAGCAGCCAGGGCTATAGCGGGGGGGCCGGGAATGAGCAGTTCTTC
CDR3aa: CASSQGYSGGAGNEQFF
len: 17
j_gene: TRBJ2-1
d_gene: TRBD2
v_gene: TRBV4-3
abundance: .

CDR3nt: TGTGCCAGCAGCTTTAAGGCAGGGAAGGTCTATAATTCACCCCTCCACTTT
CDR3aa: CASSFKAGKVYNSPLHF
len: 17
j_gene: TRBJ1-6
d_gene: .
v_gene: TRBV5-4
abundance: once

CDR3nt: TGTGCCAGCAGTACACAGGGGTCCGGGGCCAACGTCCTGACTTTC
CDR3aa: CASSTQGSGANVLTF
len: 15
j_gene: TRBJ2-6
d_gene: TRBD1
v_gene: TRBV27
abundance: .

CDR3nt: TGTGCCAGCAGTTTTCTCCGGGGTACAATGACTAATGAAAAACTGTTTTTT
CDR3aa: CASSFLRGTMTNEKLFF
len: 17
j_gene: TRBJ1-4
d_gene: .
v_gene: TRBV28
abundance: .